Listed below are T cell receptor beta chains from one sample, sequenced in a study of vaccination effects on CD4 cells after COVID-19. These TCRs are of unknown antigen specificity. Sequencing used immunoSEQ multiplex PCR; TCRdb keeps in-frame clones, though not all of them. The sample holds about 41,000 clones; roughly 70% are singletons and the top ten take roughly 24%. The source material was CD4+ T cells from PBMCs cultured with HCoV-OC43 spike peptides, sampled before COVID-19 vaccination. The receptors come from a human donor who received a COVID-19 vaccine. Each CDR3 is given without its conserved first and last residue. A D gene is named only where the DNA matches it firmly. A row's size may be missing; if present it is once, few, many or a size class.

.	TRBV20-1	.	SASPAGGPDTQY
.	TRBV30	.	AWSKGWSGYT
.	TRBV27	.	ASSGTAGSNQPQH
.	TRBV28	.	ASSLNGNQPQH
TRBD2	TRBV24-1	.	ATSGPGTSGRQSYNEQF
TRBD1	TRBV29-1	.	SVSWDSYEQY
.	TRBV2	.	ASSVRDYGYT
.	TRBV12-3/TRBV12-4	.	ASSSRATGEQY
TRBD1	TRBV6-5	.	ASRYRQGLNYGYT
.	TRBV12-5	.	ASAKDKETQY
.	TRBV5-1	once	ASSLALSPPPGSGNTIY
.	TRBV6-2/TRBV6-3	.	ASSRTAGGQY
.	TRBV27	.	ASEIRWTTSSYNEQF
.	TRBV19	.	ASREEGGFLDTEAF
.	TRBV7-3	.	ASSLNGGAVGYT
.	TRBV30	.	AWSVRGAQGYT
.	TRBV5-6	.	ASWGLFSGNTIY
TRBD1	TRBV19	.	ASSPRTGAITNYGYT
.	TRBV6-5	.	ASNLVGEGLQPQH
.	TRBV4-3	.	ASSQDPRSGVRDGYT
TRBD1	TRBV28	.	ASSTRTGPNTEAF
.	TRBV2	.	ASSVLGPLEAF
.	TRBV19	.	ASSIVGRENEKLF
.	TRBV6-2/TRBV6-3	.	ASSWGGGSYEQY
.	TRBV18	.	ASSPRQDGEQY
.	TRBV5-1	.	ASRARTQDTEAF
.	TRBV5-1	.	ASSLGGPRTEAF
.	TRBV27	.	ASEGYGYT
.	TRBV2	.	ASRQGYEQY
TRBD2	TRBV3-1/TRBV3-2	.	ASSQGQLAYSTDTQY
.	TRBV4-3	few	ASSQDPQSGNTIY
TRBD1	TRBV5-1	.	ASSLTGLTTGELF
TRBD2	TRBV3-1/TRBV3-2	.	ASSFSGGVAYEQY
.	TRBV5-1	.	ASSQGTYNEQF
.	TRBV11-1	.	ASSNRVSYEQY
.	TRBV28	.	ASAGPLVNTQY
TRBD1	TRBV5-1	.	ASSLAPDRHYGYT
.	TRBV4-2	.	ASSQDGSGVQPQH
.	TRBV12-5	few	ASGLVAAGSYEQY
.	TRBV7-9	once	ASSFLRKNEKLF
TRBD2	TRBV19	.	ASSRLGGLAGVYEQF
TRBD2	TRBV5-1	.	ASSTGLASSTDTQY
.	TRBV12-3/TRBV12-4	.	ASSLGPGTEAF
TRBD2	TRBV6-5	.	ASSTGTSSNEQY
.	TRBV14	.	ASSQVAVGHGYT
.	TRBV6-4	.	ASRPTTNTGELF
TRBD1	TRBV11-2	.	ASSPQTGGFRYEQY
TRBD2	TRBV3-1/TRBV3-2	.	ASSYGEGTQY
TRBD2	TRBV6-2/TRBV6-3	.	ASSYPGLAGANTGELF
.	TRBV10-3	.	AISEARGGYT